The clone carrying this TCR beta chain was seen ten or more times. Its matching antigen is unknown. This sample is drawn from a study of T cells in Graves' hyperthyroidism and ophthalmopathy. Study results and limitations: A 13 V-J signature model discriminated ophthalmopathy versus stable hyperthyroidism.

V was pared by 3 bases and J by 2 bases, with 5 bases of the junction left unmatched. The CDR3 is made up of 15 amino acids. Looked up from germline, CDR1 is DFQATT and CDR2 is SNEGSKA (reference sequence). Researchers barred patients who had uncontrolled infection, other autoimmune disease, pregnancy or lactation. Clinical symptoms, serum thyroxine, TRAb, thyroid ultrasound and orbital computed tomography informed diagnoses. It was RNA transcripts that yielded the amplified TCR beta CDR3 regions. First-round RT-PCR with HTBI primers amplified the TCR CDR3 region. Via MiXCR, TCRdb re-called the multiplex PCR reads, giving one row per CDR3 protein. The top ten hold 9.2% of the sample, which has hundreds of thousands of distinct CDR3 sequences, less than 15% seen once.

This TCR was sampled from a woman under 30 with Graves' hyperthyroidism. Sequenced material: blood. V gene TRBV20-1 combines with J gene TRBJ2-1, with 9 bases aligning to TRBD2. The CDR3 is CSASLTSGAYNEQFF. CDR3 nucleotides: TGCAGTGCTAGCCTGACTAGCGGAGCCTACAATGAGCAGTTCTTC.